This paragraph covers one TCR beta chain sequence. Its antigen is not known. The ends were cut back, 5 bases at V and 3 bases at J, with 17 bases in the middle. This CDR3 spans 15 amino acids. Germline assignment: CDR1 MNHNY and CDR2 SVGAGI (reference sequence). This table comes from immunoSEQ multiplex PCR, and its TCRdb copy is limited to in-frame clones, with some not included. The table shows around 990,000 clones, with about 80% occurring only once. This entry comes from a study of shared clonotypes between healthy human individuals. Study-wide results and limits: Across a handful of donors, naive CD4 shared 5% to 6.5%, naive CD8 more than 3%, memory CD4 about 2.5%, memory CD8 0.4%. The low donor count limited represented genetic and exposure-history diversity. Sampling included only blood; tissue repertoires likely differ.

Sequenced sample: memory CD4+ T cells from PBMCs. Stated subset: CD45RA-negative fraction. The chain uses TRBV6-6 and TRBJ2-7, with a possible D match to TRBD1 (6 bases). This sequence was found in a man younger than 30 in good health. Some clones in this sample may be carry-over from other donors' samples. This CDR3 is CASSTPRDTGYEQYF. CDR3 DNA sequence: TGTGCCAGCAGTACACCCCGGGACACTGGCTACGAGCAGTACTTC.